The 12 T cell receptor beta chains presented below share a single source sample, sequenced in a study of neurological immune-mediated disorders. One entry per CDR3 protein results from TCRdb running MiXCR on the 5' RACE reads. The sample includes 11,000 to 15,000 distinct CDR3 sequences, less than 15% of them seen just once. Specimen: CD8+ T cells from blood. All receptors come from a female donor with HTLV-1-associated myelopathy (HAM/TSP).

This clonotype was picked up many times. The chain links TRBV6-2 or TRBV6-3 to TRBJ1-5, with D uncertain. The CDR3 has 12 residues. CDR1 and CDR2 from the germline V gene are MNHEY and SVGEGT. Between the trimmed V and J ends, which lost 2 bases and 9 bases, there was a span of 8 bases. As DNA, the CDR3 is TGTGCCAGCAGTTACGGGCTCGGGCCCCAGCATTTT. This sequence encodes CASSYGLGPQHF.

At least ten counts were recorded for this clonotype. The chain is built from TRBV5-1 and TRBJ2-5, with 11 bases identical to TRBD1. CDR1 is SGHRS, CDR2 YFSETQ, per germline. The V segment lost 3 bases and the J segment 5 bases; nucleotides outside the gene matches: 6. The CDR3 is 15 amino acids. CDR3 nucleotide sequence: TGCGCCAGCAGCTGGTGGACAGGGGGCCGGGAGACCCAGTACTTC. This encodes CASSWWTGGRETQYF.

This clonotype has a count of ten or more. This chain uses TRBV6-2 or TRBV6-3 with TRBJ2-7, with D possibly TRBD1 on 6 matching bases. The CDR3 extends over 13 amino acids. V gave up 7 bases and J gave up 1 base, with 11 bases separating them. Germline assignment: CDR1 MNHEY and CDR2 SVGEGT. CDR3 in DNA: TGTGCCAGCACCCGGACAGCTTCCTACGAGCAGTACTTC. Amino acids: CASTRTASYEQYF.

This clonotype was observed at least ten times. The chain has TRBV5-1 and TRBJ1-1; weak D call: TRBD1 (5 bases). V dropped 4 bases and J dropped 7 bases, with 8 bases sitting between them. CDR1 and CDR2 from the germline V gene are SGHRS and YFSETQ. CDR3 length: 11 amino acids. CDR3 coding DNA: TGCGCCAGCAGCGACGGGGGTGAAGCTTTCTTT. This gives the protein CASSDGGEAFF.

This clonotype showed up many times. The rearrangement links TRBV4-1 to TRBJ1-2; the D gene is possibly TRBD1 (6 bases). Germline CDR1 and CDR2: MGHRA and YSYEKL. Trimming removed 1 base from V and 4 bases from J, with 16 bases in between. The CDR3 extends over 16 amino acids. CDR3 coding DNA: TGCGCCAGCAGCCAAGTCGGGGGCAGGGTGAGCTATGGCTACACCTTC. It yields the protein CASSQVGGRVSYGYTF.

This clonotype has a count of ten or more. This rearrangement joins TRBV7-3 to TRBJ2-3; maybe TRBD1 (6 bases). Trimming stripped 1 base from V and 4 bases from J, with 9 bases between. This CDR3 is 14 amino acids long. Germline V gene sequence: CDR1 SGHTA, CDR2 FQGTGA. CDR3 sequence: CASSLIGGSDTQYF. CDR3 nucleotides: TGTGCCAGCAGCTTAATAGGGGGATCAGATACGCAGTATTTT.

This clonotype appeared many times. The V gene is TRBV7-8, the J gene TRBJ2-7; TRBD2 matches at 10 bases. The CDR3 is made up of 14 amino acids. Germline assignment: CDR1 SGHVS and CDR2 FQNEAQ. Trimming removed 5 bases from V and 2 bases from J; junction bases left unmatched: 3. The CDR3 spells CASSHLAGAYEQYF. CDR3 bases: TGTGCCAGCAGCCACCTAGCGGGGGCCTACGAGCAGTACTTC.

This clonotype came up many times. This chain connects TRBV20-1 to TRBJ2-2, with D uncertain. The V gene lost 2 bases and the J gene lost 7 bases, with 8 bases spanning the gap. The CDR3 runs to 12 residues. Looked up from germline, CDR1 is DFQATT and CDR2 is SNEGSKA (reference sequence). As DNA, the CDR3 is TGCAGTGCTAGAAAGGCCGACGGGGAGCTGTTTTTT. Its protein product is CSARKADGELFF.

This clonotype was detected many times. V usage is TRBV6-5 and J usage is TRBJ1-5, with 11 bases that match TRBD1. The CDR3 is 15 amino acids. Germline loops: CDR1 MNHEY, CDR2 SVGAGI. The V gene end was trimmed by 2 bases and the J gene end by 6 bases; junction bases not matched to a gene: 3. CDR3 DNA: TGTGCCAGCAGTTACGGACAGGGGGCCGGTCAGCCCCAGCATTTT. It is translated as CASSYGQGAGQPQHF.

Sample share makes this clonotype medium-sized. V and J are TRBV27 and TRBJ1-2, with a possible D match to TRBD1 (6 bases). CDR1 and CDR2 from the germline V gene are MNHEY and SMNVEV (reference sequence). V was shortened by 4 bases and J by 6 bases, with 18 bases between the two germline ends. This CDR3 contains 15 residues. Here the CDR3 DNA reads TGTGCCAGCAGTTGGGGGGCTTCCTCTCCGGATGGCTACACCTTC. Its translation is CASSWGASSPDGYTF.

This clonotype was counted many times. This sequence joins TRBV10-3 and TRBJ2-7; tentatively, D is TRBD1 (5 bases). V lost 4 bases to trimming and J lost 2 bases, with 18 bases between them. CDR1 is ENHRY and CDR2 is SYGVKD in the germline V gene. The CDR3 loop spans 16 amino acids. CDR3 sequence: CAISAFEWTSTYEQYF. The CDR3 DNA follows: TGTGCCATCAGTGCCTTTGAGTGGACAAGTACCTACGAGCAGTACTTC.

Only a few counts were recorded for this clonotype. In DNA, the CDR3 is TGTGCCAGCAGCCAAGTTTTGGGACTACAGAATACGCAGTATTTT. Translation gives CASSQVLGLQNTQYF. This chain joins TRBV4-2 and TRBJ2-3, with 7 bases matching TRBD2. Germline V CDR1 and CDR2: LGHNA, YNFKEQ. The CDR3 is made up of 15 amino acids. The ends lost 1 base at V and 7 bases at J; junction bases unmatched: 8.